Listed here is a single T cell receptor beta chain. This clone has a handful of counts. This receptor's antigen is unknown. Per-base qualities were not stored, and no clone one base away is much larger. In total, 630 or so healthy bone marrow donors made up the cohort. At the time of sampling, all cohort members were nominally healthy, though unrecorded immune exposures were likely present. The donor tested CMV seropositive, placing the donor among the roughly 300 seropositive members of the cohort. Every donor gave a peripheral blood sample, and the peripheral blood mononuclear cells from that sample were used for TCR beta sequencing. The Qiagen DNeasy Blood Extraction Kit was used to extract genomic DNA from the blood cell samples. This sample was included in a study of cytomegalovirus exposure and HLA in healthy donors (dated by TCRdb to the late 2010s). For context, the study as a whole: According to an earlier analysis of a few hundred of the donors, about 180 million T cells yielded 117 million unique TCR beta sequences and 276 Gb of sequence data. An early release covering over 500 HLA-typed donors comprised 300 to 350 gigabases of sequencing data and 85 million to 100 million unique TCR sequences. Of the 398 genotyped donors, over 65% fell in the genetic ancestry cluster associated with self-reported Caucasian donors. The aim of the study was to test whether cataloging public T cell receptors could identify signatures of past pathogen exposure. The study used immunosequencing to profile the T cell repertoires of 666 subjects and linked those repertoires to cytomegalovirus serostatus. A separate validation cohort of over 95 different subjects was used in addition to the approximately 670-subject first cohort. The study combined high-throughput TCR immunosequencing, statistical association of individual TCRs with disease status, and machine learning to predict cytomegalovirus infection status. In a later analysis, previously published TCR beta repertoires from 666 donors were re-analyzed and high-resolution HLA genotyping was added so that TCR occurrence patterns could be studied. Rather than drawing on any new phenotypic data, the later analysis identified candidate immune exposures from TCR beta sequences and the way those sequences occurred across donors. An earlier analysis of approximately 580 of the donors used high-throughput TCR beta sequencing to judge whether each TCR beta V gene segment behaved as functional or pseudogenic. Donor age, sex, ethnicity and CMV serostatus were compiled together with the repertoire data. A later genetic analysis used genome-wide SNP genotypes for about 60% of the roughly 700 donors, treating that subset as a discovery cohort. All discovery cohort repertoires had been generated using a single sequencing platform. HLA typing covered class I and class II loci at four-digit resolution. Typing coverage varied by locus: about 629-640 donors for A, B, C, DRB1 and DQB1; roughly 520 for DQA1; around 610 for DPA1; roughly 450 for DPB1. Roughly five DR-DQ haplotypes were treated as single units for association and clustering because of strong linkage in the cohort. Among a few hundred genotyped donors of the cohort, an average of approximately 250,000 unique TCR beta nucleotide sequences were sequenced per donor, 15% to 20% of them non-productive. Here is what the overall study found, with its caveats: The authors suggested that the approach could potentially be generalized to other disease states and immunological phenotypes. Across donors, most TCR sequences were observed very rarely, whereas some public TCRs were present in many individuals. A later analysis associated some 17,000 TCR beta sequences with specific HLA alleles at a false discovery rate of 0.05. A later genetic analysis reported fewer N-insertions in productive TCRs among donors in an Asian-associated ancestry cluster than the 666-donor mean. Because counts were too low, 15 to 20 rarely observed V segments, including chromosome 9 orphons, were left out of the earlier analysis of a few hundred of the donors. The study gave a list of some 150 TCR beta chains associated with cytomegalovirus. A later analysis found that most CMV-associated TCR beta chains appeared HLA-restricted, with HLA associations seemingly driven largely by CMV exposure. A further reported finding was that TCR beta sequences accurately predicted the HLA-A and HLA-B alleles for most subjects in the first cohort. In this cohort, only TCR beta chains were sequenced, and detectable features were limited by the absence of alpha or paired-chain data. HLA typing was unavailable for some donors at each locus, so association tests used only the typed subset. A later analysis reported that several top co-occurrence clusters appeared linked to parvovirus B19, influenza, CMV and Epstein-Barr virus. When HLA alleles, especially DR and DQ, strongly co-occurred, TCR associations were difficult to assign to individual alleles. Linkage disequilibrium might explain the correlated functional status among segregating V segments, but an unknown experimental factor could not be excluded. In a later analysis, HLA-associated TCR beta chains were found to be more clonally expanded and to have lower generation probabilities than equally common non-associated chains. In an earlier analysis of 587 of the donors, most TCR beta V segments appeared in productive rearrangements about 87% or about 30% of the time, broadly matching IMGT annotations. Some IMGT-functional V segments, including TRBV6-2 and TRBV6-3, could not be distinguished by the 87-base-pair reads and were therefore excluded. V-gene and J-gene trimming of TCR beta chains was associated with a missense DCLRE1C variant in a later genetic analysis, and the association was replicated in an independent cohort. The classifier was reported to diagnose cytomegalovirus status with high specificity and sensitivity in both the original and validation cohorts. Presence/absence analyses assumed roughly uniform sequencing depth across donors, an assumption that may not hold. Immune exposure information for the cohort was limited to CMV serostatus. In a later analysis, TCR association rates were found to vary across HLA loci, with the most associated TCRs seen for DRB1 alleles and the fewest for HLA-C alleles. In vitro tests confirmed that a few of the cytomegalovirus-associated TCR beta chains recognize cytomegalovirus antigens. A group of highly shared sequence variants was considered likely to be a technical artifact of the sequencing pipeline.

From the cysteine through the phenylalanine, the CDR3 covers 14 amino acids. Of the read, only the CDR3 DNA is kept; its 42 bases are in frame from base 1. At the junction V is shortened by 2 bases and J by 6 bases; bases outside the gene matches: 3. Via the germline V gene, CDR1 is SGDLS and CDR2 YYNGEE. The library was made by the immunoSEQ multiplex PCR assay. For the multiplex PCR, a mixture combining 60 forward primers for TCR Vbeta segments and 13 reverse primers for TCR Jbeta segments was used. The CDR3 region of rearranged TCR beta genes was amplified from genomic DNA by a multiplex PCR assay. On the Illumina HiSeq System, the amplified TCR beta libraries were sequenced as 87-base-pair reads. On the study's bioinformatics: A later analysis tallied 75 million to 85 million unique TCR beta chains across the 660 or so repertoires, and some 12 million of those chains were shared by two or more donors. Raw reads were error-corrected and collapsed into unique sequences with a nearest-neighbor algorithm that merged closely related sequences to remove PCR and sequencing errors. CDR3 sequences were aligned to IMGT reference sequences to assign V, D and J gene segments. For a sequence to be retained, at least a six-nucleotide match to both a V gene segment and a J gene segment was required. Rearrangements were called productive when the CDR3 lacked stop codons and stayed in frame with V and J; all others were non-productive. CDR3 was defined according to IMGT convention as the region running from the second conserved V-encoded cysteine to the conserved J-encoded phenylalanine. The earlier analysis of about 560 of the donors excluded any sequence lacking an unambiguous match to a single V gene segment. An earlier analysis of 587 of the donors called V segments functional above 56.7% productive rearrangements and segregating when the between-donor standard deviation exceeded 5%. A statistical classification framework was built to diagnose cytomegalovirus status from the catalog of TCR beta chain sequences. A later analysis assigned V and J genes by comparing TCR nucleotide sequences with IMGT/GENE-DB human TR gene sequences. In a later analysis, CDR3 sequences and most-parsimonious VDJ recombination scenarios were assigned using the TCRdist pipeline. In a later analysis, every TCR beta chain was defined by the combination of its CDR3 amino acid sequence and its V-gene family, and reads without a unique V-gene family were dropped. A later analysis removed 592 highly shared, low-generation-probability nucleotide sequences to deal with suspected cross-contamination and a sequencing artifact. For each public chain, a later analysis derived a clonal expansion index from normalized ranks of inferred template counts within each repertoire. In a later analysis, generation probabilities were computed with a VDJ recombination model fitted to out-of-frame rearrangements, and the resulting probabilities were checked against IGoR. Hypergeometric tests were used in a later analysis to score TCR-TCR, TCR-HLA and TCR-CMV co-occurrence, with a repertoire-size bias correction applied to the TCR pairs. A later analysis estimated false discovery rates by permuting HLA or CMV assignments 20 times. In a later analysis, co-occurring TCRs were grouped with DBSCAN, and TCRdist sequence similarity was added when clustering was performed within HLA-allele-positive subsets. For co-occurrence clustering, repertoires with fewer than 30,000 or more than 120,000 public chains were excluded, along with about five repertoires with anomalous nucleotide sharing. TCRdb took over this immuneACCESS table, retaining in-frame rearrangements with V and J assigned. Such tables are incomplete; in checked studies, under half of the missing clones stem from an unresolved V gene, and the remainder is unexplained. D and trimming were read from the DNA, whereas the V and J calls and clone size are those reported in that table. Here the sample has 150,000 to 200,000 clones; about 12% occur a single time. The biggest ten clones account for approximately 7.8% of the sample.

This TCR was sampled from a man in his forties or fifties in good health and CMV-seropositive. The chain employs TRBV9 and TRBJ2-1, with 9 bases matching TRBD1. Material for sequencing was PBMCs. The CDR3 protein is CASSVVGQGNEQFF. The bases are TGTGCCAGCAGCGTTGTGGGACAGGGCAATGAGCAGTTCTTC.